The 17 T cell receptor beta chains listed next were all sequenced from one sample in a study of T cell repertoires in aging, cancer and after chemotherapy. TRB rearrangements spanning V, D and J were amplified using mixed TRB-A/B primers. TCRdb re-analysed the multiplex PCR reads in MiXCR, keeping a single row per CDR3 protein. The sample includes roughly 3,900 distinct CDR3 sequences, 28% of them seen just once. The template was genomic DNA from peripheral blood, not RNA. The sequenced material came from blood. These receptors were taken from a human donor in good health.

By proportion, this clonotype is large. The chain combines TRBV29-1 with TRBJ1-2; a possible D gene is TRBD1 (5 bases). The CDR3 consists of 12 residues. Trimming shortened V by 3 bases and J by 12 bases, and 17 bases separated the two germline ends. Germline V gene lookup returns CDR1 SQVTM and CDR2 ANQGSEA. DNA for the CDR3: TGCAGCGTTGATACAGGTGTATTAGGTCACACCTTC. It specifies CSVDTGVLGHTF.

This clonotype has a handful of counts. V is TRBV6-5 and J is TRBJ2-7; D not certain. The germline V gene encodes CDR1 MNHEY and CDR2 SVGAGI. V lost 0 bases to trimming and J lost 0 bases, with 9 bases between them. The CDR3 spans 15 residues. CDR3 residues: CASSYSQRSSYEQYF. CDR3 in DNA: TGTGCCAGCAGTTACTCACAGAGAAGCTCCTACGAGCAGTACTTC.

The V and J genes are TRBV18 and TRBJ2-1; 11 nucleotides agree with TRBD2. There are 15 residues in the CDR3. V shed 6 bases and J 5 bases; nucleotides not matched to a gene: 6. Germline-derived CDR1 and CDR2 are KGHSH and LQKENI. The CDR3 nucleotides read TGTGCCAGCTCGCAAACTAGCGGGGGAAACAATGAGCAGTTCTTC. This encodes CASSQTSGGNNEQFF. Looking up the rest from reference TRBV18 and TRBJ2-1 gives the full variable domain: NAGVMQNPRHLVRRRGQEARLRCSPMKGHSHVYWYRQLPEEGLKFMVYLQKENIIDESGMPKERFSAEFPKEGPSILRIQQVVRGDSAAYFCASSQTSGGNNEQFFGPGTRLTVL.

This clonotype was detected a few times. The V and J genes are TRBV19 and TRBJ2-3; the D gene could be TRBD1 or TRBD2 (5 bases each). The CDR3 is 18 amino acids. Between the trimmed V and J ends, which lost 5 bases and 1 base, there was a span of 22 bases. In germline, CDR1 is LNHDA, CDR2 SQIVND (reference sequence). The CDR3 DNA is TGTGCCAGTAGTCCGAGCGGTAGGGGCCGTTTGGGCACAGATACGCAGTATTTT. Translating gives CASSPSGRGRLGTDTQYF.

For the CDR3, the DNA is TGTGCCAGCAGCTTAACTTCCGGGACTAGCGGGTTTAATGAGCAGTTCTTC. Its protein is CASSLTSGTSGFNEQFF. The chain links TRBV13 to TRBJ2-1; 12 nucleotides align to TRBD2. CDR1 PRHDT and CDR2 FYEKMQ come from the germline V gene (reference sequence). This CDR3 has 17 residues. With 2 bases clipped from V and 7 bases from J, the junction kept 9 bases outside the gene matches.

The rearrangement links TRBV20-1 to TRBJ2-1, with 9 positions matching TRBD2. After removal of 6 bases from V and 4 bases from J, the junction contained 7 bases not matched to a gene. CDR3 length: 14 residues. Looked up from germline, CDR1 is DFQATT and CDR2 is SNEGSKA (reference sequence). As DNA, the CDR3 is TGCAGTGCCCTCAGCGGGGGGCAATACAATGAGCAGTTCTTC. It specifies CSALSGGQYNEQFF.

Comments on this clonotype: This may be a read error, as it is one base from a much larger clone. The chain is built from TRBV6-5 and TRBJ1-4, with no clear D. Germline values: CDR1 MNHEY, CDR2 SVGAGI. The CDR3 has 15 amino acids. V was pared by 2 bases and J by 8 bases, with 15 bases between. The chain's CDR3 is CASSYISWCGEKLFF. The CDR3 coding sequence is TGTGCCAGCAGTTACATTTCCTGGTGTGGCGAAAAACTGTTTTTT.

The V and J genes are TRBV19 and TRBJ1-3; tentative D call: TRBD1 (6 bases). Germline V gene sequence: CDR1 LNHDA, CDR2 SQIVND (reference sequence). Trimming removed 3 bases at V and 1 base at J, with 13 bases between. The CDR3 sequence is 16 residues long. Written as DNA, the CDR3 is TGTGCCAGTAGTATTGGGGACACTGGATCTGGAAACACCATATATTTT. This encodes CASSIGDTGSGNTIYF.

This clonotype was counted only a few times. V is TRBV5-6 and J is TRBJ2-7, with 7 positions matching TRBD1. The V gene's germline CDR1 is SGHDT and CDR2 YYEEEE. V dropped 0 bases and J dropped 2; count of bases not matched to a gene: 2. The CDR3 is 14 residues long. The CDR3 DNA is TGTGCCAGCAGCTTGGGTCAGGGGGCCTACGAGCAGTACTTC. As protein: CASSLGQGAYEQYF.

The rearrangement links TRBV6-1 to TRBJ1-1; 7 bases match TRBD1. V was pared by 8 bases and J by 1 base, with 4 bases of the junction left unmatched. Germline lookup yields CDR1 MNHNS and CDR2 SASEGT. The CDR3 length is 13 residues. In nucleotides, the CDR3 is TGTGCCAGCCAGGGACAGACGAACACTGAAGCTTTCTTT. Its protein product is CASQGQTNTEAFF.

This chain links TRBV20-1 with TRBJ1-2; D gene uncertain. Germline loops: CDR1 DFQATT, CDR2 SNEGSKA (reference sequence). Trimming stripped 0 bases from V and 6 bases from J, with 11 bases between. The CDR3 loop spans 13 amino acids. CDR3 loop: CSAREGNSNGYTF. In DNA, the CDR3 is TGCAGTGCTAGAGAGGGGAATTCCAATGGCTACACCTTC.

The V and J genes are TRBV12-3 or TRBV12-4 and TRBJ2-2; D not resolved. V was clipped by 2 bases and J by 7 bases, with 11 bases between them. The CDR3 has 14 residues. CDR3 nucleotide sequence: TGTGCCAGCAGTTTATCGGCTGACCGCGGGGAGCTGTTTTTT. Protein sequence: CASSLSADRGELFF.

This sequence joins TRBV20-1 and TRBJ2-7; 7 nucleotides line up with TRBD1. The CDR3 runs 13 residues. The J segment lost 6 bases and the V segment lost 2 bases, leaving 7 bases of the junction unmatched. Germline V gene sequence: CDR1 DFQATT, CDR2 SNEGSKA (reference sequence). CDR3 residues: CSARRTGRFEQYF. CDR3 nucleotide sequence: TGCAGTGCTAGAAGGACAGGTAGATTCGAGCAGTACTTC.

This clonotype rates as medium-sized. The rearrangement links TRBV19 to TRBJ2-3; 7 nucleotides align to TRBD2. The germline V gene has CDR1 LNHDA and CDR2 SQIVND (reference sequence). The CDR3 length is 13 residues. Trimming removed 11 bases from V and 1 base from J; junction bases left unmatched: 6. CDR3 protein: CAVSGIRTDTQYF. In nucleotides, the CDR3 is TGTGCCGTCAGCGGGATACGCACAGATACGCAGTATTTT. Combining the CDR3 with reference TRBV19 and TRBJ2-3 gives the whole variable domain DGGITQSPKYLFRKEGQNVTLSCEQNLNHDAMYWYRQDPGQGLRLIYYSQIVNDFQKGDIAEGYSVSREKKESFPLTVTSAQKNPTAFYLCAVSGIRTDTQYFGPGTRLTVL.

The V and J genes are TRBV5-1 and TRBJ2-1, with TRBD2 identical over 8 bases. The CDR3 extends over 15 amino acids. CDR1 and CDR2 from the germline V gene are SGHRS and YFSETQ. After removal of 6 bases from V and 4 bases from J, the junction contained 9 bases not matched to a gene. The CDR3 region is CASTPGGGWYNEQFF. CDR3 DNA sequence: TGCGCCAGCACGCCGGGCGGGGGGTGGTACAATGAGCAGTTCTTC.

The chain is built from TRBV6-5 and TRBJ2-6, with D unclear. V gave up 4 bases and J gave up 0 bases, with 7 bases separating them. Germline V CDR1 and CDR2: MNHEY, SVGAGI. CDR3 length: 15 amino acids. The CDR3 loop is CASSSRPSGANVLTF. CDR3 nucleotides: TGTGCCAGCAGTTCCAGGCCCTCTGGGGCCAACGTCCTGACTTTC.

This rearrangement joins TRBV6-5 to TRBJ2-5; TRBD2 is a possible D gene (6 bases). The CDR3 is 15 residues long. Between the trimmed V and J ends, which lost 0 bases and 5 bases, there was a span of 13 bases. Per germline, CDR1 MNHEY and CDR2 SVGAGI. The CDR3 loop is CASSYSAGSGETQYF. The CDR3 nucleotides read TGTGCCAGCAGTTACTCGGCGGGATCCGGGGAGACCCAGTACTTC.